The clone carrying this T cell receptor (beta chain) is labeled as medium-sized. Prior to thyroid surgery, none of the patients had received any treatment. Per germline, CDR1 LGHDT and CDR2 YNNKEL (reference sequence). The CDR3 covers 16 residues. The ends lost 2 bases at V and 2 bases at J; junction bases unmatched: 6. Original handling: The distant-metastasis classifier for papillary thyroid cancer was built from CDR3 differences across clinicopathological groups. TCRdb re-called clones via MiXCR from the PCR reads. TCRdb's processing, not the authors', yielded these V and J calls. Among 6,000 to 8,000 clones listed, about 32% were seen once. The source of the sample is a study of metastatic and nonmetastatic thyroid tumors. Study-wide context: The comparison covered peripheral blood and tumor or nodule tissue in malignant and benign thyroid patients.

The sequenced material came from tumor tissue. The rearrangement uses TRBV3-1 and TRBJ2-7, with 10 bases aligning to TRBD2. The clonotype originates from a female donor with papillary thyroid cancer or a benign thyroid nodule (not recorded which). Some clones in this sample may be carry-over from other donors' samples. The CDR3 sequence: CASSQFRTSGTYEQYF. The CDR3 DNA follows: TGTGCCAGCAGCCAATTTCGGACTAGCGGTACCTACGAGCAGTACTTC.